One sample yielded the 18 T cell receptor beta chains listed below, sequenced in a study of T-cell reconstitution after alpha-beta-depleted transplantation in children. Molecular barcoding with unique molecular identifiers was used for the TCRbeta library. A single record per CDR3 protein comes from TCRdb applying MiXCR to the PCR reads. The repertoire holds around 440,000 distinct CDR3 sequences, with 15% to 20% as singletons. The sequenced sample was PBMCs, mostly from graft donor cells, obtained 360 days after TCRalphabeta/CD19-depleted stem cell transplant. These receptors were obtained from a boy younger than two who had a stem cell transplant for Wiskott-Aldrich syndrome, so the T cells may come from the graft donor.

The rearrangement links TRBV7-9 to TRBJ2-3; 9 bases are a match to TRBD2. CDR1 SEHNR and CDR2 FQNEAQ come from the germline V gene (reference sequence). This CDR3 is built from 15 residues. V was clipped by 5 bases and J by 5 bases; unmatched bases: 8. The CDR3 region has the DNA TGTGCCAGCAGCCCCCGGCGGGAGGGCGTAGATACGCAGTATTTT. It codes for CASSPRREGVDTQYF.

The chain employs TRBV24-1 and TRBJ2-5; maybe TRBD1 (6 bases). V was cut by 7 bases and J by 3 bases, with 32 bases left in between. Germline CDR1 and CDR2: KGHDR and SFDVKD. The CDR3 loop spans 20 amino acids. The CDR3 nucleotides are TGTGCCACCAGCCAAAAAGCAGGGGCTTTAAGGGCCGACAAGAAAGAGACCCAGTACTTC. Its protein product is CATSQKAGALRADKKETQYF.

At least ten counts were recorded for this clonotype. J is TRBJ2-2 and V is TRBV5-6; D unresolved. The V and J ends lost 1 base and 5 bases respectively, with 15 bases between them. CDR3 length: 16 residues. Germline loops: CDR1 SGHDT, CDR2 YYEEEE. The CDR3 region is CASSLTAVQWTGELFF. As DNA, the CDR3 is TGTGCCAGCAGCTTGACCGCCGTCCAGTGGACCGGGGAGCTGTTTTTT.

This clonotype was seen a few times. The chain carries TRBV11-1 and TRBJ2-4; 14 bases line up with TRBD2. Germline lookup yields CDR1 SGHAT and CDR2 FQDESV (reference sequence). Trimming took 4 bases from V and 1 from J; bases not matched to a gene: 6. CDR3 size: 18 residues. The DNA of the CDR3 is TGTGCCAGCAGCTCGGGACTAGCGGGAGCGGGCGCCAAAAACATTCAGTACTTC. Encoded protein: CASSSGLAGAGAKNIQYF.

This clonotype came up a few times. The chain employs TRBV10-3 and TRBJ2-3, with D perhaps TRBD2 (5 bases). The germline CDR1 and CDR2 sequences are ENHRY and SYGVKD. The CDR3 is made up of 16 amino acids. V dropped 3 bases and J dropped 3 bases, with 16 bases sitting between them. DNA of the CDR3: TGTGCCATCAGTGAAGGTCTAGCCCGACTAACAGATACGCAGTATTTT. This codes for CAISEGLARLTDTQYF.

This clonotype has just a few counts. The rearrangement links TRBV12-3 or TRBV12-4 to TRBJ2-3, with TRBD2 identical over 7 bases. V was pared by 7 bases and J by 1 base, with 17 bases of the junction left unmatched. CDR3 length: 18 residues. CDR3 in amino acids: CASTPEPGRGLRTDTQYF. The DNA for the CDR3 is TGTGCCAGCACCCCGGAGCCGGGTAGGGGACTACGCACAGATACGCAGTATTTT.

The chain carries TRBV4-1 and TRBJ2-1; D possibly corresponds to TRBD2 (6 bases). Germline CDR1 MGHRA, CDR2 YSYEKL. This CDR3 is built from 14 residues. Trimming stripped 4 bases from V and 8 bases from J, with 15 bases between. CDR3 nucleotide sequence: TGCGCCAGCAGCCCTGGCGCTAGCGTCCATGAGCAGTTCTTC. It translates to CASSPGASVHEQFF.

This clonotype was found many times. The rearrangement uses TRBV29-1 and TRBJ2-1, with 9 nucleotides matching TRBD2. From germline, CDR1 is SQVTM and CDR2 ANQGSEA. Trimming took 0 bases from V and 7 from J; bases not matched to a gene: 10. CDR3 length: 16 amino acids. The CDR3 reads CSVEDRALAGRNEQFF. CDR3 bases: TGCAGCGTTGAAGATAGGGCTCTAGCGGGGAGGAATGAGCAGTTCTTC.

This clonotype was counted only a few times. The chain employs TRBV6-5 and TRBJ2-3; 9 nucleotides align to TRBD1. This CDR3 has 14 residues. Trimming took 4 bases from V and 5 from J; bases not matched to a gene: 4. Looked up from germline, CDR1 is MNHEY and CDR2 is SVGAGI. The CDR3 here is CASSSGTGRDTQYF. DNA of the CDR3: TGTGCCAGCAGTTCCGGGACAGGGAGAGATACGCAGTATTTT.

This clonotype was picked up a small number of times. The V gene is TRBV7-2, the J gene TRBJ2-5; 9 positions agree with TRBD2. CDR3 length equals 15 residues. Germline CDR1 SGHTA, CDR2 FQGNSA. With 5 bases clipped from V and 2 bases from J, the junction kept 6 bases outside the gene matches. This CDR3 reads CASSLGLAVQETQYF. The CDR3 nucleotides are TGTGCCAGCAGCCTGGGACTAGCTGTTCAAGAGACCCAGTACTTC.

In this sample, this clonotype turned up a few times. The V and J genes are TRBV25-1 and TRBJ2-1; 9 nucleotides match TRBD2. The V gene's germline CDR1 is MGHDK and CDR2 SYGVNS. The ends lost 5 bases at V and 7 bases at J; junction bases unmatched: 15. CDR3 length: 17 residues. The CDR3: CASSKGWAGGPENEQFF. In DNA form, the CDR3 reads TGTGCCAGCAGTAAAGGTTGGGCGGGAGGGCCGGAAAATGAGCAGTTCTTC.

A few counts support this clonotype. The rearrangement links TRBV12-3 or TRBV12-4 to TRBJ2-2; D not resolved. CDR3 length equals 17 residues. Trimming took off 5 bases at V and 0 bases at J, with 16 bases between the two ends. The chain's CDR3 is CASSPSGLPANTGELFF. In DNA form, the CDR3 reads TGTGCCAGCAGTCCTTCCGGGCTTCCTGCGAACACCGGGGAGCTGTTTTTT.

The rearrangement links TRBV7-8 to TRBJ2-2; D might be TRBD2 (5 bases). Between the trimmed V and J ends, which lost 5 bases and 7 bases, there was a span of 11 bases. The CDR3 contains 13 residues. Looked up from germline, CDR1 is SGHVS and CDR2 is FQNEAQ. This CDR3 reads CASSTDRDGELFF. In nucleotides, the CDR3 is TGTGCCAGCAGCACCGACCGGGACGGGGAGCTGTTTTTT.

The rearrangement links TRBV28 to TRBJ2-3; no clear D. The V gene's germline CDR1 is MDHEN and CDR2 SYDVKM. The CDR3 contains 14 residues. V lost 3 bases, J lost 1 base, and 8 bases lay in between. For the CDR3, the DNA is TGTGCCAGCAGTTTCCCACCGGGCACAGATACGCAGTATTTT. It translates to CASSFPPGTDTQYF.

This clonotype was observed a handful of times. V and J are TRBV7-2 and TRBJ2-2; no reliable D call. V was pared by 5 bases and J by 7 bases, with 11 bases between. This CDR3 spans 13 amino acids. Germline V CDR1 and CDR2: SGHTA, FQGNSA. Here the CDR3 reads CASSLSGVGELFF. In DNA form, the CDR3 reads TGTGCCAGCAGCCTTTCTGGGGTCGGGGAGCTGTTTTTT.

This clonotype was observed many times. The rearrangement links TRBV20-1 to TRBJ2-3; D may be TRBD2 (5 bases). The CDR3 has 13 amino acids. Trimming cost V 6 bases and J 2 bases, with 12 bases left between them. The germline gives CDR1 DFQATT, CDR2 SNEGSKA (reference sequence). Written as DNA, the CDR3 is TGCAGTGCGGGTAGCGTCATCACAGATACGCAGTATTTT. Amino acid sequence: CSAGSVITDTQYF.

This clonotype was observed a handful of times. The V and J genes are TRBV12-3 or TRBV12-4 and TRBJ2-2, with a tentative D call TRBD1 (6 bases). This CDR3 has 16 amino acids. V dropped 6 bases and J dropped 0 bases, with 14 bases sitting between them. This CDR3 is CASSPDSRSNTGELFF. The CDR3, as DNA: TGTGCCAGCAGCCCGGACAGCCGATCGAACACCGGGGAGCTGTTTTTT.

This clonotype was recorded a few times. The V call is TRBV15, the J call TRBJ2-3; either TRBD1 or TRBD2 may fit D (6 bases each). This CDR3 spans 18 amino acids. The germline gives CDR1 LNHNV, CDR2 YYDKDF (reference sequence). The V and J ends lost 1 base and 4 bases respectively, with 21 bases between them. Here the CDR3 reads CATSRGGAGLEGADTQYF. The DNA for the CDR3 is TGTGCCACCAGCAGAGGGGGTGCGGGGCTAGAGGGGGCAGATACGCAGTATTTT. The complete variable domain, with remaining parts taken from reference TRBV15 and TRBJ2-3, reads DAMVIQNPRYQVTQFGKPVTLSCSQTLNHNVMYWYQQKSSQAPKLLFHYYDKDFNNEADTPDNFQSRRPNTSFCFLDIRSPGLGDTAMYLCATSRGGAGLEGADTQYFGPGTRLTVL.